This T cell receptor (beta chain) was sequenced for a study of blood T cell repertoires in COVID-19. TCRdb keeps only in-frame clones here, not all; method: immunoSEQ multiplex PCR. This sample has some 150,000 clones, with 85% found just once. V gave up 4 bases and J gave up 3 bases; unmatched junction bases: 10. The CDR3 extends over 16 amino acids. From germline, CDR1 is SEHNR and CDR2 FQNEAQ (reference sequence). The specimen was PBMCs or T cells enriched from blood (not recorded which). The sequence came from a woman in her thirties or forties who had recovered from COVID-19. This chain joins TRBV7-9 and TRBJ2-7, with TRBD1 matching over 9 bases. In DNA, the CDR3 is TGTGCCAGCAGCTGGCCGGGACAGGGAAGTAGCTACGAGCAGTACTTC. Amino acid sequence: CASSWPGQGSSYEQYF.